What follows describes a single TCR beta chain. Profiled with immunoSEQ multiplex PCR; TCRdb holds only in-frame clones, not every one. Among about 110,000 clones listed, about 83% were seen once. The data are from a study of control samples from healthy donors and cancer patients. Germline CDR1 is SEHNR and CDR2 is FQNEAQ (reference sequence). V was trimmed by 5 bases and J by 4 bases, leaving 18 bases between them. The CDR3 length is 15 residues. This receptor was identified in a woman aged 45-59 years in good health. The sample consisted of blood. This rearrangement joins TRBV7-9 to TRBJ2-7; possibly TRBD2 for D (6 bases). The CDR3, as DNA: TGTGCCAGCAGCGAACGGGGAATTGGGGGGTACGAGCAGTACTTC. Translation: CASSERGIGGYEQYF.